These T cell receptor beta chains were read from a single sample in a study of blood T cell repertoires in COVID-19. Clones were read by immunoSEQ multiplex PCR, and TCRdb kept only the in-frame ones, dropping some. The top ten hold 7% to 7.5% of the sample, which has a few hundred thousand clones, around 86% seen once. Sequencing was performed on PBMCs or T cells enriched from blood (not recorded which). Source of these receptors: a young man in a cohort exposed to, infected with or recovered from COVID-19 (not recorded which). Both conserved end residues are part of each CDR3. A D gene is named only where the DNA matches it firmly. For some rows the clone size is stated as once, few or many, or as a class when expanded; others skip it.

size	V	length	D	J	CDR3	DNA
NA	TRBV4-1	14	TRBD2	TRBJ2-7	CASSQEWGGNEQYF	TGCGCCAGCAGCCAAGAATGGGGGGGGAACGAGCAGTACTTC
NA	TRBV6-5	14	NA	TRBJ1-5	CASKTGLSNQPQHF	TGTGCCAGCAAAACAGGGTTGAGCAATCAGCCCCAGCATTTT
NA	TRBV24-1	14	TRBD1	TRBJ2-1	CATSVTGGWNEQFF	TGTGCCACCAGTGTAACAGGGGGCTGGAATGAGCAGTTCTTC
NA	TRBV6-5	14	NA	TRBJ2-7	CASSKRESSYEQYF	TGTGCCAGCAGCAAAAGGGAGAGCAGCTACGAGCAGTACTTC
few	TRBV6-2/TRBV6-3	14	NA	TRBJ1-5	CASSTRTSNQPQHF	TGTGCCAGCAGTACCAGGACAAGCAATCAGCCCCAGCATTTT
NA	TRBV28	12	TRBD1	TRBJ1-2	CASSNGPGQGLF	TGTGCCAGCAGTAACGGCCCGGGACAGGGCCTCTTC
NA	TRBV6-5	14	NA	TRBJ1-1	CASSPWGSRTEAFF	TGTGCCAGCTCGCCTTGGGGCAGTCGCACTGAAGCTTTCTTT
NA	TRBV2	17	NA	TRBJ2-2	CASSERGGVINTGELFF	TGTGCCAGCAGTGAAAGAGGCGGGGTAATAAACACCGGGGAGCTGTTTTTT
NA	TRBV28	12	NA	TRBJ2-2	CASSPSTGELFF	TGTGCCAGCAGCCCCAGCACCGGGGAGCTGTTTTTT
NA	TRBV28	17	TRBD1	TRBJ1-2	CASSSNLRTGAFYGYTF	TGTGCCAGCAGTTCTAACCTTAGGACAGGGGCATTCTATGGCTACACCTTC
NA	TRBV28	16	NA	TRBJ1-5	CASSSSGRGSNQPQHF	TGTGCCAGCAGTTCCTCGGGCAGGGGAAGCAATCAGCCCCAGCATTTT
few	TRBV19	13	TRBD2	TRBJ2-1	CASTPAGLNEQFF	TGTGCCAGTACCCCAGCGGGGCTAAATGAGCAGTTCTTC
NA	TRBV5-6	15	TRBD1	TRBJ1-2	CASSLGQGSVYGYTF	TGTGCCAGCAGCTTAGGACAGGGGTCGGTCTATGGCTACACCTTC
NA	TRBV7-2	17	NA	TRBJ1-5	CASSPPKRGTSNQPQHF	TGTGCCAGCAGCCCGCCTAAAAGGGGAACCAGCAATCAGCCCCAGCATTTT
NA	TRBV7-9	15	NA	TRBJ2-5	CASSFAQGKEETQYF	TGTGCCAGCAGCTTCGCCCAGGGTAAGGAAGAGACCCAGTACTTC
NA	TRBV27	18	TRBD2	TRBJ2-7	CASSPFRGTSGREAEQYF	TGTGCCAGCAGTCCATTCCGTGGGACTAGCGGGAGGGAGGCCGAGCAGTACTTC
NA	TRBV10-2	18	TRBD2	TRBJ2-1	CASIPGTSGSRSYNEQFF	TGCGCCAGCATTCCCGGGACTAGCGGGAGCAGATCCTACAATGAGCAGTTCTTC
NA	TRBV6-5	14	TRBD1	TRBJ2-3	CASSSGTDLDTQYF	TGTGCCAGCAGTTCTGGGACAGATTTAGATACGCAGTATTTT
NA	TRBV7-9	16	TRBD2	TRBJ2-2	CASSPTSGANTGELFF	TGTGCCAGCAGCCCGACTAGCGGTGCGAACACCGGGGAGCTGTTTTTT
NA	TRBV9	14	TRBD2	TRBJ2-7	CASSPSGSVYEQYF	TGTGCCAGCAGCCCAAGCGGGAGTGTCTACGAGCAGTACTTC
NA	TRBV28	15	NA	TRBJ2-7	CASSLTGGFKDEQYF	TGTGCCAGCAGTTTAACGGGCGGGTTTAAGGACGAGCAGTACTTC
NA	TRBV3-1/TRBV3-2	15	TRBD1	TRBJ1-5	CASSQGDRGRQPQHF	TGTGCCAGCAGCCAAGGGGACAGGGGCCGTCAGCCCCAGCATTTT
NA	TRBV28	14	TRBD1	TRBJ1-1	CASRYRGLNTEAFF	TGTGCCAGCAGATACAGGGGGCTGAACACTGAAGCTTTCTTT
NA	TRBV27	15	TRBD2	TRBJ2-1	CASSPGTSGRNEQFF	TGTGCCAGCAGTCCCGGGACTAGCGGGCGAAATGAGCAGTTCTTC
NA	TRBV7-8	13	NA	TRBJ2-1	CASSLELINEQFF	TGTGCCAGCAGCTTAGAACTCATCAATGAGCAGTTCTTC
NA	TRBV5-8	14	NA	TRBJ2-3	CASSWTQSTDTQYF	TGTGCCAGCAGCTGGACACAAAGCACAGATACGCAGTATTTT
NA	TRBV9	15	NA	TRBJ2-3	CASSVAQGGTDTQYF	TGTGCCAGCAGCGTAGCACAGGGCGGCACAGATACGCAGTATTTT
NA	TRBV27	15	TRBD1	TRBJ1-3	CASSLDRTNRNTIYF	TGTGCCAGCAGTCTGGACAGGACGAATCGAAACACCATATATTTT
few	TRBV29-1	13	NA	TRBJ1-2	CSVEVPTNADYTF	TGCAGCGTTGAAGTCCCAACTAATGCAGACTACACCTTC
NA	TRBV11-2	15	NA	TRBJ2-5	CASSGGGQNDRTQYF	TGTGCCAGCAGCGGGGGGGGACAAAACGATCGGACCCAGTACTTC